This TCR beta chain is from a study of T-cell reconstitution after alpha-beta-depleted transplantation in children. This clonotype turned up a few times. Preparation of the TCRbeta library used unique molecular identifiers. Each CDR3 protein gets one entry after TCRdb re-called the PCR reads with MiXCR. The data show about 360,000 distinct CDR3 sequences, with about an eighth seen just once and over 3.5% held by the top ten. Germline V gene lookup returns CDR1 SGHRS and CDR2 YFSETQ. The CDR3 is made up of 15 amino acids. V gave up 0 bases and J gave up 4 bases, with 13 bases separating them. The chain employs TRBV5-1 and TRBJ1-1; possibly TRBD1 for D (6 bases). The sequencing used PBMCs, collected from the stem cell graft. The receptor comes from a human donor who donated a stem cell graft to a child with Fanconi anemia. The DNA for the CDR3 is TGCGCCAGCAGCTTGGACAGGGTTGGGGGCACTGAAGCTTTCTTT. Protein sequence: CASSLDRVGGTEAFF.